The rows below give T cell receptor beta chains drawn from one sample of a study of cytomegalovirus exposure and HLA in healthy donors. Sequencing was performed with immunoSEQ multiplex PCR; in TCRdb, only in-frame clones are kept and a portion is missing. The repertoire table contains 95,000 to 110,000 clones. The sequencing input was PBMCs. Receptor source: a man aged 35 to 55 in good health and CMV-seronegative. Both conserved end residues are part of each CDR3. Fields, in order: D gene, V gene, J gene, CDR3 DNA, CDR3 protein. A D gene is named only where the DNA matches it firmly.

d_gene: TRBD2; v_gene: TRBV6-5; j_gene: TRBJ2-1; CDR3nt: TGTGCCAGCAGTTATGGACTAGCGGGGGGTGGGGAGCAGTTCTTC; CDR3aa: CASSYGLAGGGEQFF
d_gene: TRBD2; v_gene: TRBV5-1; j_gene: TRBJ2-1; CDR3nt: TGCGCCAGCAGCTCTCTAGCGGGAGTACATGAGCAGTTCTTC; CDR3aa: CASSSLAGVHEQFF
d_gene: TRBD1; v_gene: TRBV19; j_gene: TRBJ1-5; CDR3nt: TGTGCCAGTAGCAGGCTCGGACAGGGAATTTATCAGCCCCAGCATTTT; CDR3aa: CASSRLGQGIYQPQHF
d_gene: NA; v_gene: TRBV6-1; j_gene: TRBJ2-3; CDR3nt: TGTGCCAGCGGAGCGGGCCATAATACGCAGTATTTT; CDR3aa: CASGAGHNTQYF
d_gene: NA; v_gene: TRBV5-1; j_gene: TRBJ1-1; CDR3nt: TGCGCCAGCAGCTTGGGCGGGGATACTGAAGCTTTCTTT; CDR3aa: CASSLGGDTEAFF
d_gene: TRBD1; v_gene: TRBV2; j_gene: TRBJ2-1; CDR3nt: TGTGCCAGCTCGACAGGGGGCTCGTACAATGAGCAGTTCTTC; CDR3aa: CASSTGGSYNEQFF
d_gene: TRBD2; v_gene: TRBV10-3; j_gene: TRBJ2-7; CDR3nt: TGTGCCATCAGTGAGTCGACTAGCGGGAGGGCCGGCTCCTACGAGCAGTACTTC; CDR3aa: CAISESTSGRAGSYEQYF
d_gene: TRBD2; v_gene: TRBV19; j_gene: TRBJ2-1; CDR3nt: TGTGCCAGTAGTGGGAGGGTCTTCAGCGGAGCCTACAATGAGCAGTTCTTC; CDR3aa: CASSGRVFSGAYNEQFF
d_gene: NA; v_gene: TRBV7-2; j_gene: TRBJ2-7; CDR3nt: TGTGCCAGCAGCCTGGACTCAGCCTACGAGCAGTACTTC; CDR3aa: CASSLDSAYEQYF
d_gene: NA; v_gene: TRBV5-1; j_gene: TRBJ2-5; CDR3nt: TGCGCCAGCAGCCCGAATAGCGAAAGGAAAGGGACCCAGTACTTC; CDR3aa: CASSPNSERKGTQYF
d_gene: TRBD1; v_gene: TRBV7-9; j_gene: TRBJ2-7; CDR3nt: TGTGCCAGCACCGAGACAGGGGGCAAAAGCGCCTACGAGCAGTACTTC; CDR3aa: CASTETGGKSAYEQYF
d_gene: NA; v_gene: TRBV29-1; j_gene: TRBJ2-1; CDR3nt: TGCAGCGTCCTTGGCGGACTGACTAGCTCCTACAATGAGCAGTTCTTC; CDR3aa: CSVLGGLTSSYNEQFF
d_gene: TRBD1; v_gene: TRBV28; j_gene: TRBJ1-2; CDR3nt: TGTGCCAGCAGTTTAGATGGACAGGGTGGTGGCTACACCTTC; CDR3aa: CASSLDGQGGGYTF
d_gene: NA; v_gene: TRBV29-1; j_gene: TRBJ2-1; CDR3nt: TGCAGCGTAGCTCACCCAGGGGCAACCTACAATGAGCAGTTCTTC; CDR3aa: CSVAHPGATYNEQFF
d_gene: TRBD1; v_gene: TRBV27; j_gene: TRBJ1-1; CDR3nt: TGTGCCAGCAGCTCCGGGACAGGGGTTTGGGGCACTGAAGCTTTCTTT; CDR3aa: CASSSGTGVWGTEAFF
d_gene: NA; v_gene: TRBV30; j_gene: TRBJ2-3; CDR3nt: TGTGCCTGGAGTTCTGTGGATACGCAGTATTTT; CDR3aa: CAWSSVDTQYF
d_gene: NA; v_gene: TRBV25-1; j_gene: TRBJ2-7; CDR3nt: TGTGCCAGCAGGCCGGGACAAAACTACGAGCAGTACTTC; CDR3aa: CASRPGQNYEQYF
d_gene: NA; v_gene: TRBV5-1; j_gene: TRBJ1-2; CDR3nt: TGCGCCAGCAGCTTGACAAGACTCTATGGCTACACCTTC; CDR3aa: CASSLTRLYGYTF
d_gene: NA; v_gene: TRBV5-6; j_gene: TRBJ2-3; CDR3nt: TGTGCCAGCAGCTTGAGAGCAGGGGCCGCAGATACGCAGTATTTT; CDR3aa: CASSLRAGAADTQYF